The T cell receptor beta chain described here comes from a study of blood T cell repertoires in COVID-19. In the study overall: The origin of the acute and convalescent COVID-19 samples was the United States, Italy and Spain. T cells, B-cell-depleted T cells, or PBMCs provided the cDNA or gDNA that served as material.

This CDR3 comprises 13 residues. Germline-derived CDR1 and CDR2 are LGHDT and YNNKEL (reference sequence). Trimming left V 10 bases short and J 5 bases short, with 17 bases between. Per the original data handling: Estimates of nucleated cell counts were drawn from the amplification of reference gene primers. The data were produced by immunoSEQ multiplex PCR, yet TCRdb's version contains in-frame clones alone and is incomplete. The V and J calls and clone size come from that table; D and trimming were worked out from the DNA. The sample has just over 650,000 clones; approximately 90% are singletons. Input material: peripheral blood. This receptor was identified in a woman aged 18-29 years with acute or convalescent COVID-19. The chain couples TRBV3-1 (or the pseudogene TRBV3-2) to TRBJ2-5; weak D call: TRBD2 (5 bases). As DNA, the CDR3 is TGTGCCACACAAAAGCGAGGGCTTGAGACCCAGTACTTC. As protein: CATQKRGLETQYF.